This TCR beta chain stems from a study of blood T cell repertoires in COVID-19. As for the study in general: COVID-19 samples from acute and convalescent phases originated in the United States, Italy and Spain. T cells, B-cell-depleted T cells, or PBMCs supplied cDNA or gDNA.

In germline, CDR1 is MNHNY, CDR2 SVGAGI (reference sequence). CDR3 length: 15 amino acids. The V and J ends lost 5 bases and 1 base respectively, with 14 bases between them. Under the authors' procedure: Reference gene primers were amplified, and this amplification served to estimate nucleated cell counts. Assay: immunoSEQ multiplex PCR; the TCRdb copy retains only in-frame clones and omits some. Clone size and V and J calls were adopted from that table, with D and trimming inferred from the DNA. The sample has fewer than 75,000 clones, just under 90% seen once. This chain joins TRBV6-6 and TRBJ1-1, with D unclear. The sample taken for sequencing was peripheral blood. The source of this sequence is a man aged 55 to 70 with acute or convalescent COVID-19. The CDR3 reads CASSPPGRGNTEAFF. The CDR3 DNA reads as TGTGCCAGCAGTCCTCCGGGCCGGGGGAACACTGAAGCTTTCTTT.